The clone carrying this T cell receptor beta chain was observed many times. Its antigen is unidentified. This sample is drawn from a study of T cells after yellow fever vaccination. Across the study: Low-cell-number fractions were prepared with SMART-Seq v4 Ultra Low Input. General study points: It was a small share of clonotypes that appeared in both CD4 and CD8 compartments. Post-booster reappearance was seen for most primary-vaccination clones (just over 95% CD4, roughly 91% CD8).

The 5'RACE template-switching step produced TCR cDNA and added a universal primer site and UMIs. TCRdb passed the 5' RACE reads through MiXCR, listing each CDR3 protein once. This repertoire shows about 75,000 distinct CDR3 sequences, more than 5.5% found once; its top ten account for approximately 29%. The length of the CDR3 is 15 residues. The V segment lost 3 bases and the J segment 2 bases; nucleotides outside the gene matches: 6. Per the germline V gene, CDR1 is SQVTM and CDR2 is ANQGSEA. The sample in question was CD8+ T cells sorted from PBMCs, obtained 10 to 11 days after the first yellow fever vaccination. The origin of this receptor is a man between 18 and 29 years old who received the YFV17D yellow fever vaccine. The V call is TRBV29-1, the J call TRBJ2-2; 7 bases agree with TRBD2. CDR3 nucleotides: TGCAGCGTTGAGAGGGCGGGGGTAAACACCGGGGAGCTGTTTTTT. The encoded protein is CSVERAGVNTGELFF.